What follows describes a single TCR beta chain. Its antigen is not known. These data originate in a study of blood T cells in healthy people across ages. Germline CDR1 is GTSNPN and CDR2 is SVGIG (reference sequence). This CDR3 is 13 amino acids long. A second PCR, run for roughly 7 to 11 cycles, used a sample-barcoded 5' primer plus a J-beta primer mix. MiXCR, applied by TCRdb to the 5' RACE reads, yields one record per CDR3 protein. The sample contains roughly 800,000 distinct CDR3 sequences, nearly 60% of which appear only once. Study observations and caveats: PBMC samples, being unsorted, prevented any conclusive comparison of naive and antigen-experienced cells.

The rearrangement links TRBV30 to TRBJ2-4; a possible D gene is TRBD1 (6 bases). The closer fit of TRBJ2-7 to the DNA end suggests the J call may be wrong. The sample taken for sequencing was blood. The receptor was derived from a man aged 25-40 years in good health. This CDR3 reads CAWSRQEIYEQYF. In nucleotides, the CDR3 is TGTGCCTGGAGTCGACAGGAGATCTACGAGCAGTACTTC.